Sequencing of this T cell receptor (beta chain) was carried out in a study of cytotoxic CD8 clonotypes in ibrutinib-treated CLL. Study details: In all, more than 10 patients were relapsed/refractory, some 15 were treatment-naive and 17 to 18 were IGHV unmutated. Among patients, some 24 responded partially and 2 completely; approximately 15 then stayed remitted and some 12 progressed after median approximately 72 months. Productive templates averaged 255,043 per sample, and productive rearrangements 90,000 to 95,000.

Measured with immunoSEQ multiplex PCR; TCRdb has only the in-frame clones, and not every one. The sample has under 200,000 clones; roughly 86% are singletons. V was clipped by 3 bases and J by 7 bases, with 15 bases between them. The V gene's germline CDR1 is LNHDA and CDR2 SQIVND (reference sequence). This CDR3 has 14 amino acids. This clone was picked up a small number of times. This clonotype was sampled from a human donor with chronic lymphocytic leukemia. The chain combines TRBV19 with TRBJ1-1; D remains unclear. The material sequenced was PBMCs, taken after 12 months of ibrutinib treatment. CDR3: CASSITPRTVEAFF. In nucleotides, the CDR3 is TGTGCCAGTAGTATTACACCCAGGACGGTTGAAGCTTTCTTT.